This T cell receptor beta chain was retrieved from a study of Graves' ophthalmopathy and Graves' hyperthyroidism. Study-wide points: Prediction of ophthalmopathy progression reached roughly 70% sensitivity and around 72% specificity.

The authors amplified TCR beta CDR3 regions, and they did so from RNA transcripts for repertoire sequencing. Amplification began with first-round RT-PCR using HTBI primers, then second-round multiplex PCR was performed. Each CDR3 protein is one row after TCRdb ran MiXCR on the multiplex PCR reads. The sample holds approximately 210,000 distinct CDR3 sequences, 25% to 30% seen once. This clonotype was seen repeatedly, ten times or more. No antigen is known for it. V gave up 6 bases and J gave up 6 bases; unmatched junction bases: 7. There are 13 residues in the CDR3. Germline CDR1 and CDR2: MDHEN and SYDVKM.

This TCR was recovered from a man between 45 and 60 years old with Graves' ophthalmopathy. The rearrangement links TRBV28 to TRBJ1-1; 7 bases map to TRBD1. Sequenced input: peripheral blood. CDR3 sequence (DNA): TGTGCCAGCAGGATCGGACAGGCCGCTGAAGCTTTCTTT. Translating gives CASRIGQAAEAFF.